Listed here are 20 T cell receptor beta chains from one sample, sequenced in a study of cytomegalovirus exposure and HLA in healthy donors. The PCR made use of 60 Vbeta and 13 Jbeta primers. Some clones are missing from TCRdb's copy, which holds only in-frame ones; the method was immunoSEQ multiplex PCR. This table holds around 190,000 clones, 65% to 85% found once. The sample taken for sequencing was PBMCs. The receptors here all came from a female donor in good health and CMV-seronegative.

Here the CDR3 reads CASSPDREGNTIYF. The CDR3 nucleotides read TGTGCCAGTAGTCCCGACAGGGAAGGAAACACCATATATTTT. This chain uses TRBV19 with TRBJ1-3, with TRBD1 matching over 7 bases. V shed 5 bases and J 4 bases; nucleotides not matched to a gene: 5. CDR1 and CDR2 (germline): LNHDA, SQIVND (reference sequence). The CDR3 is 14 amino acids.

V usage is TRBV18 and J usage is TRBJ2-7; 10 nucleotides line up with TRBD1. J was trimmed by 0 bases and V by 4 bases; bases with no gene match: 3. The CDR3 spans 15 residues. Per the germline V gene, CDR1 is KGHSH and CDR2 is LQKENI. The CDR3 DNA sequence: TGTGCCAGCTCACGACGGACAGGGGGCTCCTACGAGCAGTACTTC. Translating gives CASSRRTGGSYEQYF.

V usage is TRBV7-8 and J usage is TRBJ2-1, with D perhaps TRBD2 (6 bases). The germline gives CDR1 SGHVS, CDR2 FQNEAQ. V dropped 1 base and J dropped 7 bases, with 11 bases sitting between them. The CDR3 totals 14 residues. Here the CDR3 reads CASSLDWGVNEQFF. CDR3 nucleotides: TGTGCCAGCAGCTTAGATTGGGGGGTTAATGAGCAGTTCTTC. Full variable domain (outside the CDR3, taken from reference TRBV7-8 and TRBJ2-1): GAGVSQSPRYKVAKRGQDVALRCDPISGHVSLFWYQQALGQGPEFLTYFQNEAQLDKSGLPSDRFFAERPEGSVSTLKIQRTQQEDSAVYLCASSLDWGVNEQFFGPGTRLTVL.

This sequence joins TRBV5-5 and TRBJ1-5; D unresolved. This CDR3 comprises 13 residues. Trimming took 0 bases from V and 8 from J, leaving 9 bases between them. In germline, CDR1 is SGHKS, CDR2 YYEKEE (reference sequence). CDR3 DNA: TGTGCCAGCAGCTTGGGGGCTGTAGAGCCCCAGCATTTT. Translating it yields CASSLGAVEPQHF.

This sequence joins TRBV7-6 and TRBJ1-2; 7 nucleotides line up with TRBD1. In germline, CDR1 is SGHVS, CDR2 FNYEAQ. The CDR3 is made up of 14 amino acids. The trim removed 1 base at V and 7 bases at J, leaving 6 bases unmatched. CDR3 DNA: TGTGCCAGCAGCTTAGACAGGGGCGACTCTGGCTACACCTTC. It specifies CASSLDRGDSGYTF.

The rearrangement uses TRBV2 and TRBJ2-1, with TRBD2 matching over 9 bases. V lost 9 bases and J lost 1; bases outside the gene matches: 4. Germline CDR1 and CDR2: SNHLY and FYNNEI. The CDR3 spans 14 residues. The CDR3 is CARATSGSYNEQFF. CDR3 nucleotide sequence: TGTGCCAGAGCAACTAGCGGGTCCTACAATGAGCAGTTCTTC.

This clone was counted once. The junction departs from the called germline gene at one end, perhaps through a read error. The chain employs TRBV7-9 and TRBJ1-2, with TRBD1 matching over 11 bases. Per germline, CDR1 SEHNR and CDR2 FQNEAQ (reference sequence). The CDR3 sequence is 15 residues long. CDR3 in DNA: TGTTCCAGCAGCTTTACCGGGACAGGGGGTGATGGCTACACCTTC. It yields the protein CSSSFTGTGGDGYTF.

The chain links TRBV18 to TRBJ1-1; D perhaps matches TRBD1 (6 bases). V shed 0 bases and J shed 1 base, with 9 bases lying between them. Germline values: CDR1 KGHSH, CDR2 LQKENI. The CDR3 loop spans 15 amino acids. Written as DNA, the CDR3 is TGTGCCAGCTCACCACCGATGGGACAGAACACTGAAGCTTTCTTT. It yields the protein CASSPPMGQNTEAFF.

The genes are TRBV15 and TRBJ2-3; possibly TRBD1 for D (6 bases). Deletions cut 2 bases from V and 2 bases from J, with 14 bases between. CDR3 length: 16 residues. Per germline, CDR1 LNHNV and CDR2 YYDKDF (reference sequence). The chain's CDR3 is CATSRKDRINTDTQYF. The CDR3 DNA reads TGTGCCACCAGCAGAAAGGACAGAATTAACACAGATACGCAGTATTTT.

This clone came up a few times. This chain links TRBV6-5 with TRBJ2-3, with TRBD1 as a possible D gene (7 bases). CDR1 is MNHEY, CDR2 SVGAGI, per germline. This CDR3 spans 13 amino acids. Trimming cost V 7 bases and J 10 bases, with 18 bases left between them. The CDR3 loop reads CASTQGEVGPQYF. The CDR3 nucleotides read TGTGCCAGCACCCAGGGGGAGGTAGGGCCGCAGTATTTT.

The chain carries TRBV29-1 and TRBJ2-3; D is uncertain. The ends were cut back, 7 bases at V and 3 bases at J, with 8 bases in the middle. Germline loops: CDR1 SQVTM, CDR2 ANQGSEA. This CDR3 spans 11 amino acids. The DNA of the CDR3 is TGCAGCGAAGCTAGGACAGATACGCAGTATTTT. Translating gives CSEARTDTQYF.

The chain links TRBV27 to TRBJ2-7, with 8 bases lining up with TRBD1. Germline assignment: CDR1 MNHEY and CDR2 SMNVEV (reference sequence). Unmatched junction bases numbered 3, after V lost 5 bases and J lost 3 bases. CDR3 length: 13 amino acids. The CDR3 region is CASSAGQGYEQYF. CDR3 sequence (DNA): TGTGCCAGCAGTGCCGGACAGGGCTACGAGCAGTACTTC.

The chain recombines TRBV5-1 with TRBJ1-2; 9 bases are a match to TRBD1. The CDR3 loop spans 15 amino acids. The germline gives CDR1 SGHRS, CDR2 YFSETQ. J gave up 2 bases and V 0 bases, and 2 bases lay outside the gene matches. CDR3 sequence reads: CASSLDGTGNYGYTF. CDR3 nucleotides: TGCGCCAGCAGCTTGGACGGGACAGGGAACTATGGCTACACCTTC.

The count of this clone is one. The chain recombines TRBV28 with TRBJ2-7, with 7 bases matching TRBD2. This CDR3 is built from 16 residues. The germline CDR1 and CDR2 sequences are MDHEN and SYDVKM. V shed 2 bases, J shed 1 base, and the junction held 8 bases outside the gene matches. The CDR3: CASSLGRGSLSYEQYF. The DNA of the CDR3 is TGTGCCAGCAGTTTAGGGCGGGGGTCCCTGTCCTACGAGCAGTACTTC. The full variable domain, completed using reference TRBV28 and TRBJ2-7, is DVKVTQSSRYLVKRTGEKVFLECVQDMDHENMFWYRQDPGLGLRLIYFSYDVKMKEKGDIPEGYSVSREKKERFSLILESASTNQTSMYLCASSLGRGSLSYEQYFGPGTRLTVT.

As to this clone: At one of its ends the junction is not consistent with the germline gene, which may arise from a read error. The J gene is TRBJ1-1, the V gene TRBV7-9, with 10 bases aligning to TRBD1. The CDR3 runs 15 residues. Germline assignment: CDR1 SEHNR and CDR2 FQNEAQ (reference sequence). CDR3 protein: CSSSFQGQGGTEAFF. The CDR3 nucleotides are TGTTCCAGCAGCTTTCAAGGACAGGGGGGGACTGAAGCTTTCTTT.

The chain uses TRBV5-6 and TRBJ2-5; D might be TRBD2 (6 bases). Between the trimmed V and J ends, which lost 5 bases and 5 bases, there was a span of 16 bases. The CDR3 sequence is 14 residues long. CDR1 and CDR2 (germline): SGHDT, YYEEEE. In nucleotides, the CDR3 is TGTGCCAGCAGTCGGGAGTCTCTCATGGAGACCCAGTACTTC. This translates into CASSRESLMETQYF.

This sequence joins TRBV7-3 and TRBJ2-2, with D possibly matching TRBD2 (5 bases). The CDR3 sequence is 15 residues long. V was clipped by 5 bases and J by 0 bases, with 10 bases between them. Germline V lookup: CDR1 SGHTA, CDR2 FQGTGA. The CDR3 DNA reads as TGTGCCAGCAGCCCAGGAGGATCGAACACCGGGGAGCTGTTTTTT. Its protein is CASSPGGSNTGELFF.

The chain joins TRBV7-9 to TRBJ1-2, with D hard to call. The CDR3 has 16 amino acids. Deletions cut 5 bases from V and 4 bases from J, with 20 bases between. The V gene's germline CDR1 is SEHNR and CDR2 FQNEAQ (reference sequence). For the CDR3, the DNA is TGTGCCAGCAGCACCCAGGTGGAGGGCCCAGCCTATGGCTACACCTTC. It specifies CASSTQVEGPAYGYTF. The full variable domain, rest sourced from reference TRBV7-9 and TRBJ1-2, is DTGVSQNPRHKITKRGQNVTFRCDPISEHNRLYWYRQTLGQGPEFLTYFQNEAQLEKSRLLSDRFSAERPKGSFSTLEIQRTEQGDSAMYLCASSTQVEGPAYGYTFGSGTRLTVV.

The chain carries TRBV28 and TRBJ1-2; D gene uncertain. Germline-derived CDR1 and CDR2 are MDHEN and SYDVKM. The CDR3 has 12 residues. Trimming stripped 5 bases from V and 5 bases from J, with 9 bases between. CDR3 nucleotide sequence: TGTGCCAGCAGTCCTAGACTTTATGGCTACACCTTC. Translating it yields CASSPRLYGYTF.

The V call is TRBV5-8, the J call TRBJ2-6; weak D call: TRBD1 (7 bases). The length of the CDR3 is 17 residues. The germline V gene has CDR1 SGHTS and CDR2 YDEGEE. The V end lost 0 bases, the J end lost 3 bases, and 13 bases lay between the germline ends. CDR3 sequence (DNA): TGTGCCAGCAGCTTGGCTGGAGGGGGCTTTGGGGCCAACGTCCTGACTTTC. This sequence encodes CASSLAGGGFGANVLTF.